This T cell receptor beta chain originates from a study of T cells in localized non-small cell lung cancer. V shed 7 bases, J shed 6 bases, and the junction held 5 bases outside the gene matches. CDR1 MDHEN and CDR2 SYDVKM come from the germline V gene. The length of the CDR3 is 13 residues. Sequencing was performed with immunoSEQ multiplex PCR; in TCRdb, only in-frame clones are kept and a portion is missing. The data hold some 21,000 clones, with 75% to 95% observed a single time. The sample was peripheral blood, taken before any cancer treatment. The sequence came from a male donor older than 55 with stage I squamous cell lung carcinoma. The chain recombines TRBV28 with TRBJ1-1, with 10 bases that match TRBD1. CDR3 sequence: CASTLDRGPEAFF. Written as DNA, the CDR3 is TGTGCCAGCACCCTCGACAGGGGGCCTGAAGCTTTCTTT.